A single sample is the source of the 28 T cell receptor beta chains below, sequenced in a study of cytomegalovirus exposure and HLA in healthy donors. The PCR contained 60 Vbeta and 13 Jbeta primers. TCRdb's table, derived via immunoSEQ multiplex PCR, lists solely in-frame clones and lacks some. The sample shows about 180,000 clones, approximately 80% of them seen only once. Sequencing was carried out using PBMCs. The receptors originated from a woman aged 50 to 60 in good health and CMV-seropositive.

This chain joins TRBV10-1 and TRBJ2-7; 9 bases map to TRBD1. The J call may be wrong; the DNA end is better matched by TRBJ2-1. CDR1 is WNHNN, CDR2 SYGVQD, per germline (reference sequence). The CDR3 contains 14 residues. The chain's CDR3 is CASSRTGAVNEQFF. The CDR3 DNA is TGCGCCAGCAGTCGGACAGGGGCGGTCAATGAGCAGTTCTTC.

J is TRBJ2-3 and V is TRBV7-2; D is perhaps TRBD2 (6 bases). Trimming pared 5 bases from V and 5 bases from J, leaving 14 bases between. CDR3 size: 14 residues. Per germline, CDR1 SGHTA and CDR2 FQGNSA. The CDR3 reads CASSQTGGRDTQYF. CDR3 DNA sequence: TGTGCCAGCAGCCAGACCGGGGGAAGAGATACGCAGTATTTT.

CDR3: CASSYTGGGTEAFF. The CDR3 nucleotides read TGTGCCAGCAGCTACACAGGGGGGGGAACTGAAGCTTTCTTT. The chain recombines TRBV5-6 with TRBJ1-1; TRBD1 matches 8 bases. Trimming at V came to 3 bases and at J to 5 bases, leaving 6 bases not matched to a gene. The CDR3 has 14 residues. The V gene's germline CDR1 is SGHDT and CDR2 YYEEEE.

CDR3 in DNA: TGTGCCTGGGCTGCAGGATCAGGCTATGGCTACACCTTC. Amino acids: CAWAAGSGYGYTF. The chain employs TRBV30 and TRBJ1-2; D ambiguous. The CDR3 consists of 13 residues. Looked up from germline, CDR1 is GTSNPN and CDR2 is SVGIG (reference sequence). V lost 5 bases, J lost 4 bases, and 14 bases lay in between.

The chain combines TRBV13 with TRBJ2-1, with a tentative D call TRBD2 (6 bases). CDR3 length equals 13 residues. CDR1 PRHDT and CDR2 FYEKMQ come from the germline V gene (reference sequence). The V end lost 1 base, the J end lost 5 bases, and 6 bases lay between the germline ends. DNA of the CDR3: TGTGCCAGCAGCTTAGCGGGGGACAATGAGCAGTTCTTC. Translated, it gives CASSLAGDNEQFF.

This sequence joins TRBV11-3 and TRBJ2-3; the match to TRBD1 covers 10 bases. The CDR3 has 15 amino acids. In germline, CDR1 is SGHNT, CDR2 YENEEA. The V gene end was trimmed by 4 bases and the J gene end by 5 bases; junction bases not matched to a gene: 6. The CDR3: CASSSQTGGVDTQYF. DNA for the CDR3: TGTGCCAGCAGCTCTCAGACAGGGGGCGTAGATACGCAGTATTTT.

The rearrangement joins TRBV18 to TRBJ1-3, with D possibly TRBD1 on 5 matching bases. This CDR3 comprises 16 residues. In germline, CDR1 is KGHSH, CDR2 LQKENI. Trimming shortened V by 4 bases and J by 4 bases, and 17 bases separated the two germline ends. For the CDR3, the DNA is TGTGCCAGCTCACGGGACCCTACTGCGGGGGGAAACACCATATATTTT. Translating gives CASSRDPTAGGNTIYF.

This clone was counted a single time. CDR3 coding DNA: TGTGCCAGCAGCTTTAACAGCCGTACCTCTGGAAACACCATATATTTT. This encodes CASSFNSRTSGNTIYF. The chain uses TRBV11-2 and TRBJ1-3; D remains unclear. Trimming removed 3 bases at V and 0 bases at J, with 12 bases between. Germline V gene data show CDR1 as SGHAT and CDR2 as FQNNGV. The CDR3 sequence is 16 residues long.

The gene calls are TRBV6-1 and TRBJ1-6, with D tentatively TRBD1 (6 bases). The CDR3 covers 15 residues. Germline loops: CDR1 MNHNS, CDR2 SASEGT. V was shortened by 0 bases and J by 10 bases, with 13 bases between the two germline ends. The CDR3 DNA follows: TGTGCCAGCAGTGAAGCCCAGGGGCTTGAGTCACCCCTCCACTTT. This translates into CASSEAQGLESPLHF.

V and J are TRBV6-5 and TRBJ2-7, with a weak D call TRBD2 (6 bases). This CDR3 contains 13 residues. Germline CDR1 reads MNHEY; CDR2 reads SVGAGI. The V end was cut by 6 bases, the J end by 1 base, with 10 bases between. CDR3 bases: TGTGCCAGCAGGGGCGGGATTTCCTACGAGCAGTACTTC. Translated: CASRGGISYEQYF.

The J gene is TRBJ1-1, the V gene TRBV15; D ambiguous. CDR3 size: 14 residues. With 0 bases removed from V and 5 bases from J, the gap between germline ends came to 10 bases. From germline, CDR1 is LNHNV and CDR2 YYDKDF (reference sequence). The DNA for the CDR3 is TGTGCCACCAGCAGAGATTTGCGGGTAACTGAAGCTTTCTTT. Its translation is CATSRDLRVTEAFF.

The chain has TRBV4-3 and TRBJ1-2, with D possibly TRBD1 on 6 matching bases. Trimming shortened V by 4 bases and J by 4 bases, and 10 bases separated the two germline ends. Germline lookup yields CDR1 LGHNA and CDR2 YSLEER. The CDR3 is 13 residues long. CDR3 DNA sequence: TGCGCCAGCAGCCGGGGACACCTCTATGGCTACACCTTC. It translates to CASSRGHLYGYTF.

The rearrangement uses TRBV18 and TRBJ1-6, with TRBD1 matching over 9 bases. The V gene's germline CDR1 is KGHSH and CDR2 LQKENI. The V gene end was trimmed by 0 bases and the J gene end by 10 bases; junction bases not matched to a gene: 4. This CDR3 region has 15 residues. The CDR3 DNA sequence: TGTGCCAGCTCACCACCGGGACAGGGAGGGTCACCCCTCCACTTT. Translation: CASSPPGQGGSPLHF. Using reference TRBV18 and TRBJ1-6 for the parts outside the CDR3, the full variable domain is NAGVMQNPRHLVRRRGQEARLRCSPMKGHSHVYWYRQLPEEGLKFMVYLQKENIIDESGMPKERFSAEFPKEGPSILRIQQVVRGDSAAYFCASSPPGQGGSPLHFGNGTRLTVT.

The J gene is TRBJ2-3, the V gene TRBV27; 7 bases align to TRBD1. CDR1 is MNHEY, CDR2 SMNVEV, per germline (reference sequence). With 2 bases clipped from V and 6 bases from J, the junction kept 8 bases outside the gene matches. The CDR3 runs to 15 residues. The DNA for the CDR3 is TGTGCCAGCAGTTTAGGGCAGGGGGTCGGCGATACGCAGTATTTT. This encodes CASSLGQGVGDTQYF.

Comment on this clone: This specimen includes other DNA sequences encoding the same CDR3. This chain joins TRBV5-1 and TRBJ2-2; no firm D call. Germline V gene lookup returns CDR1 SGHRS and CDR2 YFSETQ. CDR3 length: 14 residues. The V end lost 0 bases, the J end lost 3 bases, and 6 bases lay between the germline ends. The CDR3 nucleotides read TGCGCCAGCAGCTTGGCCGGGTACACCGGGGAGCTGTTTTTT. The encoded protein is CASSLAGYTGELFF.

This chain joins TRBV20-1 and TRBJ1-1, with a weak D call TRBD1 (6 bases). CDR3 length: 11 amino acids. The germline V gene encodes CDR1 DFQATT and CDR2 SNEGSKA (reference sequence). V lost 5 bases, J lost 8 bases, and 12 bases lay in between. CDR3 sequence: CSAPRQVEAFF. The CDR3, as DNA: TGCAGTGCTCCGAGACAGGTAGAAGCTTTCTTT.

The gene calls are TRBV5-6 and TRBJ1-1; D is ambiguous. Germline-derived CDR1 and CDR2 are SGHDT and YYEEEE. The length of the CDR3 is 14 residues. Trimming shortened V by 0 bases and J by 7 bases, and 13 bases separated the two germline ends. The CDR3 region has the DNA TGTGCCAGCAGCTTGGGAGCACAGAACCATGAAGCTTTCTTT. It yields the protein CASSLGAQNHEAFF.

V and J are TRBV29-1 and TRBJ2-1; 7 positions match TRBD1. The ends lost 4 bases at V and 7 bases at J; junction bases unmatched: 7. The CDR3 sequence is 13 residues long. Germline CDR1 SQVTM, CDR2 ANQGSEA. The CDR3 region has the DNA TGCAGCGTTGCCTTGGGGACAGTGAATGAGCAGTTCTTC. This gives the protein CSVALGTVNEQFF.

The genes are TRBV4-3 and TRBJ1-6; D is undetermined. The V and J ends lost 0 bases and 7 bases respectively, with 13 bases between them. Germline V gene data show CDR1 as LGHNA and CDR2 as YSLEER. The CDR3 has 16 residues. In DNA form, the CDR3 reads TGCGCCAGCAGCCAAGAATGGAGGTCTTCCAATTCACCCCTCCACTTT. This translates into CASSQEWRSSNSPLHF.

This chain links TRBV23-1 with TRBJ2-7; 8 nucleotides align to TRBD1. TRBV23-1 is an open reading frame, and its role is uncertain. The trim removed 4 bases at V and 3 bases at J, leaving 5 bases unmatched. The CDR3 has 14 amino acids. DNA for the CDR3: TGCGCCAGCAGTCGGGCAGGGGGCTTCTACGAGCAGTACTTC. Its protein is CASSRAGGFYEQYF.

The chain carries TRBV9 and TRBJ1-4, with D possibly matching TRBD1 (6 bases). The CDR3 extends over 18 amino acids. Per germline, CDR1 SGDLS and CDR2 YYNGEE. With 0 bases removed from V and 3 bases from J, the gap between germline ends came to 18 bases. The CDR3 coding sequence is TGTGCCAGCAGCGTAGGATTGGTTGGGGGGGCAGCTAATGAAAAACTGTTTTTT. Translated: CASSVGLVGGAANEKLFF.

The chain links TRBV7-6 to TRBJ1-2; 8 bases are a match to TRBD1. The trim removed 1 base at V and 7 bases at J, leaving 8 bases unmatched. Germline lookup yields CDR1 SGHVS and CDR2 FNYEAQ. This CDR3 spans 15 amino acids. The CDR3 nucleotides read TGTGCCAGCAGCTTAGTTTACAGGGGGAATGGTGGCTACACCTTC. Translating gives CASSLVYRGNGGYTF.

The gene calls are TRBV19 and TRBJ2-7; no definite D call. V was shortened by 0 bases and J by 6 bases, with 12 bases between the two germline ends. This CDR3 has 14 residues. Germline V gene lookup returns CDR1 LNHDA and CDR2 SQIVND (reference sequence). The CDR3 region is CASSIESWRGEQYF. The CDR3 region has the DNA TGTGCCAGTAGTATAGAGAGCTGGCGAGGCGAGCAGTACTTC.

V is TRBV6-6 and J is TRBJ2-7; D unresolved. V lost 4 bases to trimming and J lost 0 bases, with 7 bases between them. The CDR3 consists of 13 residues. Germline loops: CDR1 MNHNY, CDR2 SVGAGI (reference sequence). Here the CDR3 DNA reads TGTGCCAGCAGTTGGGCGAGCTCCTACGAGCAGTACTTC. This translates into CASSWASSYEQYF.

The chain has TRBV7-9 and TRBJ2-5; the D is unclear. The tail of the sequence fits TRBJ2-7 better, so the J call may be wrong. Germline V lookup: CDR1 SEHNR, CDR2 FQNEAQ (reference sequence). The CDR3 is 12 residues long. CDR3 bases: TGTGCCAGCAGCGCCTCGCAACTCGAGCAGTACTTC. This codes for CASSASQLEQYF.

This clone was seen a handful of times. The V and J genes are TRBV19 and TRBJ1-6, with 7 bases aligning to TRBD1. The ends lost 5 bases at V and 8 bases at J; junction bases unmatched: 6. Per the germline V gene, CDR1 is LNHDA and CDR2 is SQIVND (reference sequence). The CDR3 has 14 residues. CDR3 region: CASSSGQGDSPLHF. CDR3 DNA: TGTGCCAGTAGTTCAGGGCAGGGGGATTCACCCCTCCACTTT.

CDR3 coding DNA: TGTGCCAGCAGCCTAGAGATGGGCCGTGGAAACACCATATATTTT. Amino acid sequence: CASSLEMGRGNTIYF. V gene TRBV7-9 combines with J gene TRBJ1-3; D unclear. CDR3 length: 15 amino acids. The germline V gene has CDR1 SEHNR and CDR2 FQNEAQ (reference sequence). V gave up 5 bases and J gave up 3 bases, with 14 bases separating them.

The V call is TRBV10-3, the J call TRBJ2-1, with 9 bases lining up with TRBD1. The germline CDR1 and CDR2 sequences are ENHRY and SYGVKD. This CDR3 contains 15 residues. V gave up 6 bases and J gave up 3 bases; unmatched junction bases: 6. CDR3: CAIRGGDRVYNEQFF. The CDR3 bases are TGTGCCATCAGAGGGGGGGACAGGGTCTACAATGAGCAGTTCTTC.